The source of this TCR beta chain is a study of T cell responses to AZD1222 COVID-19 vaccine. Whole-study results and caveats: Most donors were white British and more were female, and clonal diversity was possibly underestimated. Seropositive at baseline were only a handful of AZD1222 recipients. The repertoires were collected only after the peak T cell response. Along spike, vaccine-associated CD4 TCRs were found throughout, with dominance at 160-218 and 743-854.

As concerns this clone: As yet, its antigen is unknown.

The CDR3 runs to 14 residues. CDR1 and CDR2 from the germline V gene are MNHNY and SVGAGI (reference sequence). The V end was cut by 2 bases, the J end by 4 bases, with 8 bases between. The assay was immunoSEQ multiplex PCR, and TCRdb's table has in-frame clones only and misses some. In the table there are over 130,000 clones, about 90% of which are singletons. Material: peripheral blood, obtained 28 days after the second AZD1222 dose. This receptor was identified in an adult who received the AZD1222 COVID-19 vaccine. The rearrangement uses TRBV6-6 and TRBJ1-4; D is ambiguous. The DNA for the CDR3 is TGTGCCAGCAGTTACATTGGCAGTAATGAAAAACTGTTTTTT. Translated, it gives CASSYIGSNEKLFF.